Here is one T cell receptor (beta chain) with its context. The data were taken from a study of OX40 agonist ivuxolimab in advanced cancers. About the study: The drug used for patients, ivuxolimab, was an agonistic anti-OX40 (CD134) antibody.

The CDR3 spans 11 residues. Per the germline V gene, CDR1 is SEHNR and CDR2 is FQNEAQ (reference sequence). Trimming left V 5 bases short and J 7 bases short, with 3 bases between. Profiled with immunoSEQ multiplex PCR; TCRdb holds only in-frame clones, not every one. The data hold about 94,000 clones, with under 95% observed a single time. Exclusion of a patient followed from autoimmune disease history or systemic immunosuppression. The TCR originated in an adult with an advanced solid tumor such as melanoma, head and neck, liver or kidney cancer. Sequenced material: CD4+ or CD8+ T cells sorted from blood, taken in a trial of the OX40 agonist ivuxolimab. The chain combines TRBV7-9 with TRBJ1-6; D gene unclear. CDR3 sequence: CASSGNSPLHF. The CDR3 DNA reads TGTGCCAGCAGCGGGAATTCACCCCTCCACTTT.